What follows is one T cell receptor (beta chain) and its context. Its antigen target is currently unknown. The sample holds no much larger clone one base away, and base qualities are not on file. This entry is derived from a study of blood T cell repertoires in COVID-19 (dated by TCRdb to 2020 to 2021). As for the study more broadly: Collaborator samples came from the United States, Italy and Spain and covered acute and convalescent phases of COVID-19. Deeply sampled blood TCRbeta repertoires from subjects exposed to, actively infected with, or recovered from COVID-19 were included in the dataset. The material from the prospective study consisted of cDNA or gDNA derived from T cells, B-cell-depleted T cells, or PBMCs. The repertoires were made available in a free public database intended to serve as a resource for research on the immune response to SARS-CoV-2. The sample metadata nearly always contained a de-identified subject ID, COVID-19 status, age in years and sex. Where available, HLA class I and class II types were taken from metadata supplied by the sample provider and were not determined by assay-based typing. Samples came from the ongoing ImmuneRACE study (first 160 participants) plus 1,254 subjects from 6 global collaborators.

In the prospective study, participants were about 18 to 90 years old, resided in fewer than 25 geographic areas of the United States, and were enrolled through a virtual design. To assign participants to cohorts, the prospective study relied on clinical history that participants themselves reported in a screening survey and a study questionnaire. Mobile phlebotomists in the prospective study collected whole blood, serum and a nasopharyngeal or oropharyngeal swab from every participant. Over a roughly 2-month period, participants in the prospective study had the option of providing additional blood draws and questionnaires. Prospective study blood samples were shipped either frozen or at room temperature before DNA extraction. TCRbeta CDR3 regions were amplified from genomic DNA using the immunoSEQ Assay, a bias-controlled multiplex PCR. The published analysis was carried out like this. The number of nucleated cells in each sample was estimated from the amplification of reference gene primers within the assay. Sequence reads were collapsed and filtered to measure the absolute abundance of every unique TCRbeta CDR3 rearrangement. Productive Simpson clonality was computed per sample as the square root of Simpson's diversity index over productive rearrangements. TCRdb obtained this table from immuneACCESS and retained in-frame rearrangements with V and J assigned. These tables miss some clones; where compared with another copy, unresolved V genes account for less than half of the shortfall, and the remainder is unexplained. Clone size and V and J calls were adopted from that table, with D and trimming inferred from the DNA. The sample records 300,000 to 500,000 clones, 88% of which are singletons. The top ten constitute 2% to 2.5% of the sample.

CDR1 and CDR2, per the germline V gene, are SNHLY and FYNNEI. Germline trimming amounts to 6 bases on V and 6 bases on J, with 11 as the count of junction bases outside the gene matches. The CDR3, from cysteine to phenylalanine, totals 15 residues. Solely the CDR3 DNA is kept, with 45 bases framed from the first base. The paper as a whole reports these results and caveats: The amount of clinical and demographic metadata varied by source and participant and was provided uncurated.

Recombination linked TRBV2 to TRBJ1-5; TRBD1 aligns with 7 central bases. The source of this sequence is a middle-aged woman with acute COVID-19. Source material: PBMCs or T cells enriched from blood (not recorded which). The sequenced DNA: TGTGCCAGCAGCGTGACAGGGACTCAGGGTCAGCCCCAGCATTTT. This yields the protein CASSVTGTQGQPQHF.